A selection of T cell receptor beta chains follows, all from one sample in a study. TCRdb re-analysed the RT-PCR reads in MiXCR, keeping a single row per CDR3 protein. The profile shows approximately 720,000 distinct CDR3 sequences, 11% to 15% of them singletons. Sequencing used memory CD4+ T cells from blood. The source is a female donor in good health, serving as a healthy control. Both conserved end residues are part of each CDR3. A D gene is named only where the DNA matches it firmly. Some rows mark clone size as missing; the rest say once, few, many or name a class of expanded clone.

j_gene: TRBJ2-3
v_gene: TRBV10-3
d_gene: TRBD2
abundance: few
CDR3aa: CAISESTSGSLIADTQYF
CDR3nt: TGTGCCATCAGTGAGTCCACTAGCGGGAGCCTAATTGCAGATACGCAGTATTTT

j_gene: TRBJ1-1
v_gene: TRBV10-2
d_gene: -
abundance: few
CDR3aa: CASRTLEPNTEAFF
CDR3nt: TGCGCCAGCAGGACCCTGGAGCCGAACACTGAAGCTTTCTTT

j_gene: TRBJ1-3
v_gene: TRBV12-3/TRBV12-4
d_gene: TRBD1
abundance: -
CDR3aa: CASSNRDRPGNTIYF
CDR3nt: TGTGCCAGTTCTAACCGGGACAGACCTGGAAACACCATATATTTT

j_gene: TRBJ2-4
v_gene: TRBV6-5
d_gene: TRBD1
abundance: many
CDR3aa: CASSPGQGINIQYF
CDR3nt: TGTGCCAGCTCCCCAGGACAGGGCATAAACATTCAGTACTTC

j_gene: TRBJ2-2
v_gene: TRBV10-3
d_gene: -
abundance: many
CDR3aa: CAISGGLNTGELFF
CDR3nt: TGTGCCATCAGTGGAGGGCTGAACACCGGGGAGCTGTTTTTT

j_gene: TRBJ2-7
v_gene: TRBV7-2
d_gene: -
abundance: few
CDR3aa: CASSRALYEQYF
CDR3nt: TGTGCCAGCAGTAGGGCCCTCTACGAGCAGTACTTC

j_gene: TRBJ2-5
v_gene: TRBV7-2
d_gene: TRBD2
abundance: -
CDR3aa: CASSLAGGTSITQYF
CDR3nt: TGTGCCAGCAGCTTAGCGGGAGGGACTAGCATAACCCAGTACTTC

j_gene: TRBJ2-7
v_gene: TRBV6-2/TRBV6-3
d_gene: -
abundance: many
CDR3aa: CASETVRSYEQYF
CDR3nt: TGTGCCAGCGAGACGGTTCGCTCCTACGAGCAGTACTTC

j_gene: TRBJ2-2
v_gene: TRBV27
d_gene: TRBD1
abundance: -
CDR3aa: CASTPWGQGNTGELFF
CDR3nt: TGTGCCAGCACCCCCTGGGGACAGGGGAACACCGGGGAGCTGTTTTTT

j_gene: TRBJ1-3
v_gene: TRBV4-3
d_gene: TRBD1
abundance: -
CDR3aa: CASSARTGLSGSTIYF
CDR3nt: TGCGCCAGCAGCGCCAGGACAGGGTTGTCCGGAAGCACCATATATTTT

j_gene: TRBJ1-1
v_gene: TRBV7-2
d_gene: -
abundance: many
CDR3aa: CASSTWTERWTEAFF
CDR3nt: TGTGCCAGCAGCACTTGGACAGAGAGATGGACTGAAGCTTTCTTT

j_gene: TRBJ1-1
v_gene: TRBV11-2
d_gene: -
abundance: few
CDR3aa: CASSLLGDMNTEAFF
CDR3nt: TGTGCCAGCAGCCTCCTAGGGGACATGAACACTGAAGCTTTCTTT

j_gene: TRBJ1-5
v_gene: TRBV20-1
d_gene: -
abundance: few
CDR3aa: CSARSLQGDQPQHF
CDR3nt: TGCAGTGCTAGGTCCCTTCAAGGGGATCAGCCCCAGCATTTT

j_gene: TRBJ2-7
v_gene: TRBV6-5
d_gene: TRBD2
abundance: -
CDR3aa: CASSYGGRAGEQYF
CDR3nt: TGTGCCAGCAGTTACGGCGGGAGGGCCGGCGAGCAGTACTTC

j_gene: TRBJ2-7
v_gene: TRBV30
d_gene: -
abundance: -
CDR3aa: CASSYEGITGSYEQYF
CDR3nt: TGTGCCAGCAGCTACGAGGGGATAACAGGGTCCTACGAGCAGTACTTC

j_gene: TRBJ1-3
v_gene: TRBV4-3
d_gene: -
abundance: -
CDR3aa: CASSRVTGTGNTIYF
CDR3nt: TGCGCCAGCAGCCGGGTTACAGGGACAGGAAACACCATATATTTT

j_gene: TRBJ2-7
v_gene: TRBV20-1
d_gene: TRBD2
abundance: once
CDR3aa: CSATESGSFTYEQYF
CDR3nt: TGCAGTGCTACCGAGAGCGGGAGCTTCACCTACGAGCAGTACTTC

j_gene: TRBJ2-5
v_gene: TRBV20-1
d_gene: -
abundance: -
CDR3aa: CSAPGPRGETQYF
CDR3nt: TGCAGTGCCCCGGGCCCGAGGGGAGAGACCCAGTACTTC

j_gene: TRBJ2-3
v_gene: TRBV7-2
d_gene: TRBD2
abundance: -
CDR3aa: CVSSPRTSGGVDTQYF
CDR3nt: TGTGTCAGCAGCCCTCGGACTAGCGGGGGAGTAGATACGCAGTATTTT

j_gene: TRBJ2-7
v_gene: TRBV7-2
d_gene: -
abundance: many
CDR3aa: CASSLDIPYYEQYF
CDR3nt: TGTGCCAGCAGCCTAGACATTCCATACTACGAGCAGTACTTC

j_gene: TRBJ2-1
v_gene: TRBV20-1
d_gene: -
abundance: -
CDR3aa: CSARDQSPALYNEQFF
CDR3nt: TGCAGTGCTAGAGATCAGAGCCCCGCTCTATACAATGAGCAGTTCTTC

j_gene: TRBJ1-1
v_gene: TRBV27
d_gene: -
abundance: few
CDR3aa: CASSLSRRNTEAFF
CDR3nt: TGTGCCAGCAGTTTATCGCGGAGGAACACTGAAGCTTTCTTT

j_gene: TRBJ1-4
v_gene: TRBV28
d_gene: TRBD1
abundance: -
CDR3aa: CASSTQGTNEKLFF
CDR3nt: TGTGCCAGCAGTACACAGGGGACTAATGAAAAACTGTTTTTT

j_gene: TRBJ1-1
v_gene: TRBV5-6
d_gene: -
abundance: -
CDR3aa: CASSLELTEAFF
CDR3nt: TGTGCCAGCAGCTTGGAATTAACTGAAGCTTTCTTT

j_gene: TRBJ2-3
v_gene: TRBV28
d_gene: TRBD2
abundance: -
CDR3aa: CATRPGIAGTTDTQYF
CDR3nt: TGTGCCACTCGTCCGGGGATAGCGGGAACCACAGATACGCAGTATTTT

j_gene: TRBJ2-5
v_gene: TRBV7-9
d_gene: TRBD2
abundance: many
CDR3aa: CASSLAGGVETQYF
CDR3nt: TGTGCCAGCAGCTTAGCGGGAGGGGTAGAGACCCAGTACTTC

j_gene: TRBJ1-5
v_gene: TRBV6-2/TRBV6-3
d_gene: -
abundance: few
CDR3aa: CATSDIGWTNQPQHF
CDR3nt: TGTGCCACTTCGGATATCGGATGGACTAATCAGCCCCAGCATTTT

j_gene: TRBJ1-1
v_gene: TRBV20-1
d_gene: -
abundance: -
CDR3aa: CSAREGYGAFF
CDR3nt: TGCAGTGCTAGAGAAGGGTATGGAGCTTTCTTT

j_gene: TRBJ2-2
v_gene: TRBV29-1
d_gene: -
abundance: many
CDR3aa: CSVEPSNTGELFF
CDR3nt: TGCAGCGTTGAACCCTCGAACACCGGGGAGCTGTTTTTT

j_gene: TRBJ1-4
v_gene: TRBV18
d_gene: TRBD1
abundance: -
CDR3aa: CASSTGVTNEKLFF
CDR3nt: TGTGCCAGCTCAACAGGGGTGACTAATGAAAAACTGTTTTTT

j_gene: TRBJ1-1
v_gene: TRBV18
d_gene: -
abundance: few
CDR3aa: CASSILGDTEAFF
CDR3nt: TGTGCCAGCTCCATATTAGGGGACACTGAAGCTTTCTTT

j_gene: TRBJ1-2
v_gene: TRBV28
d_gene: -
abundance: once
CDR3aa: CASNTGEGYTF
CDR3nt: TGTGCCAGTAATACAGGTGAAGGCTACACCTTC

j_gene: TRBJ1-4
v_gene: TRBV7-8
d_gene: TRBD1
abundance: once
CDR3aa: CASSLRWDRLNEKLFF
CDR3nt: TGTGCCAGCAGCCTTAGGTGGGACAGACTTAATGAAAAACTGTTTTTT

j_gene: TRBJ2-7
v_gene: TRBV6-5
d_gene: TRBD1
abundance: many
CDR3aa: CASSYSGGQAYEQYF
CDR3nt: TGTGCCAGCAGTTACTCAGGGGGACAGGCCTACGAGCAGTACTTC

j_gene: TRBJ2-5
v_gene: TRBV29-1
d_gene: TRBD2
abundance: few
CDR3aa: CSVDAGGRETQYF
CDR3nt: TGCAGCGTGGATGCGGGGGGGAGGGAGACCCAGTACTTC

j_gene: TRBJ1-5
v_gene: TRBV20-1
d_gene: -
abundance: -
CDR3aa: CSAVLSNQPQHF
CDR3nt: TGCAGTGCTGTCCTGAGCAATCAGCCCCAGCATTTT

j_gene: TRBJ2-7
v_gene: TRBV7-9
d_gene: TRBD1
abundance: few
CDR3aa: CASSVSTGSEQYF
CDR3nt: TGTGCCAGCAGCGTCTCGACAGGGAGCGAGCAGTACTTC

j_gene: TRBJ1-4
v_gene: TRBV29-1
d_gene: -
abundance: -
CDR3aa: CSVADTTNEKLFF
CDR3nt: TGCAGCGTCGCTGATACAACTAATGAAAAACTGTTTTTT

j_gene: TRBJ1-2
v_gene: TRBV5-5
d_gene: -
abundance: many
CDR3aa: CASSLDPEDYGYTF
CDR3nt: TGTGCCAGCAGCTTGGACCCGGAAGACTATGGCTACACCTTC

j_gene: TRBJ2-3
v_gene: TRBV27
d_gene: TRBD2
abundance: few
CDR3aa: CASSANRLAGATDTQYF
CDR3nt: TGTGCCAGCAGTGCGAACCGACTAGCGGGAGCTACAGATACGCAGTATTTT

j_gene: TRBJ2-7
v_gene: TRBV7-2
d_gene: -
abundance: -
CDR3aa: CASTLSGTYEQYF
CDR3nt: TGTGCCAGCACCCTTAGCGGTACCTACGAGCAGTACTTC

j_gene: TRBJ1-6
v_gene: TRBV4-1
d_gene: TRBD1
abundance: many
CDR3aa: CASSLGTGEINSPLHF
CDR3nt: TGCGCCAGCAGCCTCGGGACAGGGGAGATTAATTCACCCCTCCACTTT